This entry lists 24 T cell receptor beta chains sequenced from one sample in a study of blood T cells in healthy people across ages (dated by TCRdb to the mid-2010s). The library was prepared using 5' RACE. For sequencing, an Illumina HiSeq 2500 was employed. A second PCR of 7 to 11 cycles was performed with a sample-barcoded 5' primer and a J-beta primer mix. TCRdb reprocessed the public reads (quality trimming at Q25 with fastp, clone calling with MiXCR) and kept in-frame beta chains. Identical CDR3 proteins give one entry, which carries the most common genes and DNA. The sample yields some 670,000 distinct CDR3 sequences; roughly half were counted once. The ten largest make up 13% of the sample. Sequenced input: blood. These receptors all stem from a woman at least 80 years old in good health.

This chain links TRBV29-1 with TRBJ2-4; no definite D call. The DNA end is more similar to TRBJ2-7, so the J call may be wrong. This CDR3 has 8 amino acids. From germline, CDR1 is SQVTM and CDR2 ANQGSEA. CDR3 amino acids: CSNYEQYF. As DNA, the CDR3 is TGCAGCAACTACGAGCAGTACTTC.

This clonotype was recorded a few times. The chain uses TRBV5-1 and TRBJ1-1, with a possible D match to TRBD1 (5 bases). The germline CDR1 and CDR2 sequences are SGHRS and YFSETQ. The length of the CDR3 is 15 residues. V shed 4 bases and J shed 5 bases, with 18 bases lying between them. The CDR3 region is CASSTTADGGTEAFF. The DNA for the CDR3 is TGCGCCAGCAGCACCACTGCGGACGGGGGAACTGAAGCTTTCTTT.

This clonotype has a count of ten or more. In nucleotides, the CDR3 is TGTGCCAGCAGCGCGAGCGGGGGGGCTTACAATGAGCAGTTCTTC. Protein sequence: CASSASGGAYNEQFF. This sequence joins TRBV9 and TRBJ2-1; 10 bases map to TRBD2. Germline loops: CDR1 SGDLS, CDR2 YYNGEE. After removal of 3 bases from V and 4 bases from J, the junction contained 4 bases not matched to a gene. The CDR3 loop spans 15 amino acids.

The chain couples TRBV20-1 to TRBJ1-5; no firm D call. The length of the CDR3 is 15 residues. Germline values: CDR1 DFQATT, CDR2 SNEGSKA (reference sequence). V was pared by 0 bases and J by 3 bases, with 12 bases between. The CDR3 region has the DNA TGCAGTGCTAGAGAGATCGGGGAGCCCAATCAGCCCCAGCATTTT. It is translated as CSAREIGEPNQPQHF.

This rearrangement joins TRBV7-9 to TRBJ2-7, with D uncertain. Germline V gene data show CDR1 as SEHNR and CDR2 as FQNEAQ (reference sequence). The CDR3 runs 14 residues. V lost 1 base to trimming and J lost 2 bases, with 9 bases between them. The CDR3 bases are TGTGCCAGCAGCTTAGAGAGATTTCCCTACGAGCAGTACTTC. This codes for CASSLERFPYEQYF.

The V call is TRBV29-1, the J call TRBJ2-7, with D possibly called TRBD1 or TRBD2 (6 bases each). This CDR3 is built from 15 residues. Per germline, CDR1 SQVTM and CDR2 ANQGSEA. V shed 6 bases and J shed 5 bases, with 23 bases lying between them. The CDR3 protein is CSVPKGGALGDEQYF. CDR3 bases: TGCAGCGTGCCTAAGGGGGGCGCCTTAGGGGACGAGCAGTACTTC.

Of note for this clonotype: A read error may explain this, as a much larger clone is one base away. This chain uses TRBV3-1 with TRBJ2-1; D is perhaps TRBD1 or TRBD2 (6 bases each). The CDR3 totals 15 residues. Germline CDR1 is LGHDT and CDR2 is YNNKEL (reference sequence). CDR3 sequence (DNA): TGTGCCAGCAGCCAAGCGGGGGCGACCTACAATGGGCAGTTCTTC. Its translation: CASSQAGATYNGQFF.

The gene calls are TRBV5-1 and TRBJ2-2; D is perhaps TRBD2 (5 bases). With 4 bases removed from V and 3 bases from J, the gap between germline ends came to 16 bases. Germline V CDR1 and CDR2: SGHRS, YFSETQ. The CDR3 contains 16 residues. CDR3 sequence: CASSRGAGIDTGELFF. The DNA of the CDR3 is TGCGCCAGCAGCCGGGGAGCCGGGATCGACACCGGGGAGCTGTTTTTT.

CDR3 coding DNA: TGCGCCAGCAGCCCCAGCGGGTGGGGATTCGAAGCTTTCTTT. This codes for CASSPSGWGFEAFF. The genes are TRBV5-1 and TRBJ1-1; D is ambiguous. V was clipped by 4 bases and J by 8 bases, with 18 bases between them. The germline gives CDR1 SGHRS, CDR2 YFSETQ. The CDR3 sequence is 14 residues long.

Remarks on this clonotype: A much larger clone is a single base away; this may be a read error. The rearrangement uses TRBV7-2 and TRBJ2-7; D unclear. Germline values: CDR1 SGHTA, CDR2 FQGNSA. Trimming stripped 5 bases from V and 7 bases from J, with 21 bases between. The CDR3 has 15 residues. CDR3 protein: CASSAQLSSYNEQYF. The CDR3 bases are TGTGCCAGCAGCGCGCAACTCAGCTCCTACAATGAGCAGTACTTC.

Comments on this clonotype: A read error is possible here, since a much larger clone lies one base away. The chain joins TRBV27 to TRBJ2-3, with 7 bases identical to TRBD2. Per the germline V gene, CDR1 is MNHEY and CDR2 is SMNVEV (reference sequence). The junction had 13 bases not matched to a gene; V was cut back by 7 bases and J by 3 bases. The CDR3 extends over 16 amino acids. DNA of the CDR3: TGTGCCAGCACCCCATTCAGGCTAGCGGAGACAGATACGCAGTATTTT. Amino acid sequence: CASTPFRLAETDTQYF.

The table lists this clonotype with many counts. This sequence joins TRBV5-6 and TRBJ2-3, with 8 nucleotides matching TRBD2. This CDR3 spans 13 amino acids. The trim removed 0 bases at V and 14 bases at J, leaving 8 bases unmatched. Germline assignment: CDR1 SGHDT and CDR2 YYEEEE. The CDR3 loop reads CASSLGLAGTVYF. CDR3 DNA: TGTGCCAGCAGCTTGGGGCTAGCGGGCACTGTGTATTTT.

This chain uses TRBV25-1 with TRBJ2-5, with 13 bases identical to TRBD2. Germline V CDR1 and CDR2: MGHDK, SYGVNS. V trimming: 10 bases; J trimming: 5 bases; junction bases outside the gene matches: 13. The CDR3 extends over 16 amino acids. The DNA for the CDR3 is TGTGCCACCGGGACTAGCGGGGCCCTACCGTGGGAGACCCAGTACTTC. The encoded protein is CATGTSGALPWETQYF.

Ten or more counts support this clonotype. The chain employs TRBV28 and TRBJ1-2, with 8 bases that match TRBD1. Trimming took 8 bases from V and 4 from J; bases not matched to a gene: 12. The CDR3 spans 15 residues. Germline values: CDR1 MDHEN, CDR2 SYDVKM. This CDR3 is CASQTVGTGAYGYTF. DNA for the CDR3: TGTGCCAGCCAGACCGTGGGGACAGGTGCCTATGGCTACACCTTC.

The sample holds a few counts of this clonotype. This chain joins TRBV29-1 and TRBJ1-1, with D unclear. Trimming took 6 bases from V and 1 from J, leaving 12 bases between them. The CDR3 covers 13 residues. CDR1 is SQVTM, CDR2 ANQGSEA, per germline. The CDR3 loop is CSVVMAQNTEAFF. The DNA for the CDR3 is TGCAGCGTCGTCATGGCCCAGAACACTGAAGCTTTCTTT.

The J gene is TRBJ1-6, the V gene TRBV30; possible D gene TRBD1, 5 bases. Germline V gene sequence: CDR1 GTSNPN, CDR2 SVGIG (reference sequence). V shed 1 base and J shed 7 bases, with 20 bases lying between them. This CDR3 spans 17 amino acids. The CDR3 region has the DNA TGTGCCTGGAGTGGGGCGGGACGGCTACCGCAAAATTCACCCCTCCACTTT. Amino acid sequence: CAWSGAGRLPQNSPLHF.

This clonotype was detected many times. V is TRBV5-1 and J is TRBJ2-1; 7 bases map to TRBD1. This CDR3 spans 14 amino acids. The V gene end was trimmed by 6 bases and the J gene end by 3 bases; junction bases not matched to a gene: 6. Per the germline V gene, CDR1 is SGHRS and CDR2 is YFSETQ. CDR3 region: CASTTGTDYNEQFF. The CDR3 bases are TGCGCCAGCACCACCGGGACAGACTACAATGAGCAGTTCTTC.

This clonotype was seen repeatedly, ten times or more. The V call is TRBV5-1, the J call TRBJ2-3, with TRBD1 matching over 9 bases. CDR1 is SGHRS, CDR2 YFSETQ, per germline. This CDR3 is built from 15 residues. Trimming cost V 1 base and J 3 bases; bases outside gene matches: 3. The CDR3, as DNA: TGCGCCAGCAGCTTGTCGACAGGGGGTACAGATACGCAGTATTTT. This translates into CASSLSTGGTDTQYF.

J is TRBJ2-5 and V is TRBV21-1; the listed D gene, TRBD2, was not tested against the DNA. TRBV21-1 is reported as a pseudogene. This CDR3 is built from 13 residues. CDR3 DNA: TGTGCCAGCGGCCTAGGGCCGCAAGAGACCCAGTACTTC. Amino acid sequence: CASGLGPQETQYF.

This chain joins TRBV29-1 and TRBJ2-3; tentatively, D is TRBD1 (7 bases). CDR1 is SQVTM and CDR2 is ANQGSEA in the germline V gene. Trimming shortened V by 3 bases and J by 2 bases, and 15 bases separated the two germline ends. The CDR3 has 15 residues. Written as DNA, the CDR3 is TGCAGCGTTGACGTCGGGGGACAGTACACAGATACGCAGTATTTT. Translated, it gives CSVDVGGQYTDTQYF.

This clonotype was recorded many times. The chain couples TRBV11-2 to TRBJ2-7, with 7 bases aligning to TRBD1. The junction had 15 bases not matched to a gene; V was cut back by 2 bases and J by 2 bases. This CDR3 has 18 residues. Per germline, CDR1 SGHAT and CDR2 FQNNGV. CDR3 in amino acids: CASSLTVEVTGITYEQYF. CDR3 nucleotide sequence: TGTGCCAGCAGCTTAACGGTCGAAGTGACAGGGATTACCTACGAGCAGTACTTC. The entire variable domain, with the rest obtained from reference TRBV11-2 and TRBJ2-7, is as follows: EAGVAQSPRYKIIEKRQSVAFWCNPISGHATLYWYQQILGQGPKLLIQFQNNGVVDDSQLPKDRFSAERLKGVDSTLKIQPAKLEDSAVYLCASSLTVEVTGITYEQYFGPGTRLTVT.

This clonotype was counted at least ten times. The chain recombines TRBV5-1 with TRBJ1-6, with D possibly TRBD1 on 6 matching bases. The germline CDR1 and CDR2 sequences are SGHRS and YFSETQ. This CDR3 comprises 15 residues. Deletions cut 1 base from V and 7 bases from J, with 12 bases between. CDR3 DNA: TGCGCCAGCAGCTTGCCGGGGGCCTCAAATTCACCCCTCCACTTT. Amino acid sequence: CASSLPGASNSPLHF.

The chain carries TRBV20-1 and TRBJ2-7; the D gene could be TRBD1 or TRBD2 (6 bases each). Trimming removed 0 bases from V and 2 bases from J, with 11 bases in between. CDR3 length: 14 residues. The germline V gene has CDR1 DFQATT and CDR2 SNEGSKA (reference sequence). In DNA, the CDR3 is TGCAGTGCTAGAGAATCGGAGGGGGCCTACGAGCAGTACTTC. This translates into CSARESEGAYEQYF.

The chain employs TRBV7-3 and TRBJ1-1; TRBD1 agrees at 8 bases. The V and J ends lost 5 bases and 1 base, in that order; junction bases with no gene match: 3. This CDR3 has 14 residues. Germline V lookup: CDR1 SGHTA, CDR2 FQGTGA. CDR3 coding DNA: TGTGCCAGCAGCATCGGGACAGGGAACACTGAAGCTTTCTTT. Translating it yields CASSIGTGNTEAFF.